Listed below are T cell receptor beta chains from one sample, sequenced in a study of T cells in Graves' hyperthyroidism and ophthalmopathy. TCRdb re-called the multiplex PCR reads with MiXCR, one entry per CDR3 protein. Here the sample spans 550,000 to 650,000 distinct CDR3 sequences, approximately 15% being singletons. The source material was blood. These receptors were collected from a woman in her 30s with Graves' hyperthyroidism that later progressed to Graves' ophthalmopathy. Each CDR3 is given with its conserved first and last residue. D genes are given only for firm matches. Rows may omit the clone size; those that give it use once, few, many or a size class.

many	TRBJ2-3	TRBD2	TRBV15	CATSIRTSGDTQYF	TGTGCCACCAGCATTCGGACTAGCGGGGATACGCAGTATTTT
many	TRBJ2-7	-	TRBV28	CASTSGKVYSYEQYF	TGTGCCAGCACCTCAGGGAAGGTTTACTCCTACGAGCAGTACTTC
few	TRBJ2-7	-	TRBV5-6	CASSSGGSGHEQYF	TGTGCCAGCAGCTCCGGTGGTTCGGGCCACGAGCAGTACTTC
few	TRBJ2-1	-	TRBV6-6	CASSYHREQFF	TGTGCCAGCAGTTACCACCGCGAGCAGTTCTTC
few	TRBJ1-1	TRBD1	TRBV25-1	CATGQGMNTEAFF	TGTGCCACCGGACAGGGGATGAACACTGAAGCTTTCTTT
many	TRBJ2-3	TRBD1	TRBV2	CASSSGTGTDTQYF	TGTGCCAGCAGTTCCGGGACAGGGACAGATACGCAGTATTTT
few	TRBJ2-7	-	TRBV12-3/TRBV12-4	CASSPLGSEQYF	TGTGCCAGCAGCCCTTTGGGGTCCGAGCAGTACTTC
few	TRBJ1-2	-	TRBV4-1	CASSQVTGLDYGYTF	TGCGCCAGCAGCCAGGTGACAGGTCTTGACTATGGCTACACCTTC
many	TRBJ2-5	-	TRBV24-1	CATSDLQGTWETQYF	TGTGCCACCAGTGATTTGCAGGGCACGTGGGAGACCCAGTACTTC
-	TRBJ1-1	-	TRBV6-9	CASSYSRTRRNTEAFF	TGTGCCAGCAGTTATTCCCGGACACGTAGGAACACTGAAGCTTTCTTT
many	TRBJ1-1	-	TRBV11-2	CASSLPPAGGRAEAFF	TGTGCCAGCAGCTTACCCCCAGCGGGGGGCAGGGCTGAAGCTTTCTTT
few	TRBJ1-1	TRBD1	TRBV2	CASGGTGGSKNTEAFF	TGTGCCAGCGGGGGGACAGGGGGCTCTAAGAACACTGAAGCTTTCTTT
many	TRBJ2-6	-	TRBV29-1	CSVSRNSGANVLTF	TGCAGCGTCAGTCGTAACTCTGGGGCCAACGTCCTGACTTTC
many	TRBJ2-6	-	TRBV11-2	CASSPGGLGANVLTF	TGTGCCAGCAGCCCCGGGGGGCTAGGGGCCAACGTCCTGACTTTC
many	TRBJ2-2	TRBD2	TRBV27	CASRFGLAANTGELFF	TGTGCCAGCAGATTTGGACTAGCGGCGAACACCGGGGAGCTGTTTTTT
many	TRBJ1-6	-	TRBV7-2	CASSSRSPSSSYNSPLHF	TGTGCCAGCAGCTCCCGTTCACCCTCGAGCTCCTATAATTCACCCCTCCACTTT
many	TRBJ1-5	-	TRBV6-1	CASRGPGNQPQHF	TGTGCCAGCAGGGGGCCAGGCAATCAGCCCCAGCATTTT
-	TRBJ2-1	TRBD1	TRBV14	CASSQYRGRGSSSYNEQFF	TGTGCCAGCAGCCAATACAGGGGGCGCGGGTCGAGCTCCTACAATGAGCAGTTCTTC
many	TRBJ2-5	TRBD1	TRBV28	CASSTQGAHQETQYF	TGTGCCAGCAGTACGCAGGGGGCGCACCAAGAGACCCAGTACTTC
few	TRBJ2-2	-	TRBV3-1	CASSQVRKGELFF	TGTGCCAGCAGCCAAGTTAGGAAAGGGGAGCTGTTTTTT
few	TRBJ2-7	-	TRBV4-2	CASSQQGLDEQYF	TGTGCCAGCAGCCAGCAGGGGCTCGACGAGCAGTACTTC
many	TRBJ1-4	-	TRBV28	CATYLPYGAQEKLFF	TGTGCCACCTACCTACCCTACGGAGCCCAGGAAAAACTGTTTTTT
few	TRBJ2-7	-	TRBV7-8	CASSSARDSPVRQYF	TGCGCCAGCAGCTCAGCCCGGGACTCCCCCGTGAGGCAGTACTTC
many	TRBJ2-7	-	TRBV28	CASSLPAYEQYF	TGTGCCAGCAGTTTACCGGCTTACGAGCAGTACTTC
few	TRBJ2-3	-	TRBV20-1	CSARDPGIADTQYF	TGCAGTGCTAGAGATCCCGGAATCGCAGATACGCAGTATTTT
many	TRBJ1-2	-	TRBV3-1	CASSQGGLYGYTF	TGTGCCAGCAGCCAAGGAGGGCTCTATGGCTACACCTTC
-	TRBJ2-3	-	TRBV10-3	CAISESSGGATDTQYF	TGTGCCATCAGTGAGTCGAGTGGCGGGGCAACAGATACGCAGTATTTT
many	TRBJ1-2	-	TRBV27	CASSLAPYGYTF	TGTGCCAGCAGTTTGGCCCCCTATGGCTACACCTTC
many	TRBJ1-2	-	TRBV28	CASEETANYGYTF	TGTGCCAGCGAGGAGACAGCTAACTATGGCTACACCTTC
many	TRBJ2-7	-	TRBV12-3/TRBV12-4	CASSLADSYEQYF	TGTGCCAGCAGTTTGGCGGATTCCTACGAGCAGTACTTC
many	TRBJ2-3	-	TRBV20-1	CSANQPGRFTDTQYF	TGCAGTGCTAACCAGCCGGGACGATTCACAGATACGCAGTATTTT
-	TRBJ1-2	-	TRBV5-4	CASSAPDDNYGYTF	TGTGCCAGCAGCGCCCCCGATGATAACTATGGCTACACCTTC
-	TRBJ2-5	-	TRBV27	CATYNGAHQYF	TGTGCCACTTACAACGGTGCACACCAGTACTTC
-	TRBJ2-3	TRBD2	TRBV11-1	CASSFLGTSWARVDTQYF	TGTGCCAGCAGCTTTTTGGGGACTAGCTGGGCTCGAGTAGATACGCAGTATTTT
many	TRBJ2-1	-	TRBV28	CASNIGTNGYNEQFF	TGTGCCAGCAACATCGGGACAAACGGCTACAATGAGCAGTTCTTC
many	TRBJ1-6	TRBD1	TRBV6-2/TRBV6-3	CASKTDRENSPLHF	TGTGCCAGCAAAACGGACAGGGAGAATTCACCCCTCCACTTT